These 3 T cell receptor beta chains were sequenced from one sample in a study of blood T cell repertoires in COVID-19. The repertoire was sequenced with immunoSEQ multiplex PCR; TCRdb's copy has only in-frame clones and lacks some. The sample shows 150,000 to 200,000 clones, 70% to 85% of them seen only once. Sequencing was carried out using peripheral blood. The receptors originated from a woman older than 75 with acute or convalescent COVID-19.

The CDR3 loop is CASSLYTGTYEQYF. CDR3 in DNA: TGTGCCAGCAGTTTATACACAGGGACCTACGAGCAGTACTTC. The V call is TRBV27, the J call TRBJ2-7, with D possibly matching TRBD1 (6 bases). Germline CDR1 is MNHEY and CDR2 is SMNVEV (reference sequence). The CDR3 length is 14 residues. The V gene lost 1 base and the J gene lost 2 bases, with 9 bases spanning the gap.

The rearrangement uses TRBV21-1 and TRBJ1-4; the D segment call TRBD1 is taken from the table without a DNA check. TRBV21-1 is a known pseudogene. This CDR3 comprises 17 residues. The CDR3 region has the DNA TGTGCCAGCAGCAAAGCGGGCAGGTCAGCAACTAATGAAAAACTGTTTTTT. This encodes CASSKAGRSATNEKLFF.

The V call is TRBV19, the J call TRBJ2-7; the match to TRBD2 covers 9 bases. The CDR3 consists of 12 residues. Per the germline V gene, CDR1 is LNHDA and CDR2 is SQIVND (reference sequence). V gave up 10 bases and J gave up 6 bases; unmatched junction bases: 7. The CDR3 nucleotides are TGTGCCACTGGAGCGGGAGGCCCCGAGCAGTACTTC. Encoded protein: CATGAGGPEQYF.